Listed here is a single T cell receptor beta chain. The data belong to a study of blood T cell repertoires in COVID-19. Study context: The study drew acute and convalescent COVID-19 samples from the United States, Italy and Spain. T cells, B-cell-depleted T cells, or PBMCs provided the cDNA or gDNA that served as material.

Source study methods: How many nucleated cells were present was estimated from reference gene primer amplification. Some clones are missing from TCRdb's copy, which holds only in-frame ones; the method was immunoSEQ multiplex PCR. The DNA was the basis for D and trimming; V, J and clone size are from that table. The sample carries around 50,000 clones, roughly four fifths recorded once. The material sequenced was peripheral blood. The clonotype was recovered from a man aged 40-49 years with acute or convalescent COVID-19.

CDR3 sequence (DNA): TGTGCCAGCAGCTTGGGGCAGGGTCTCACTGGGGCCAACGTCCTGACTTTC. Protein sequence: CASSLGQGLTGANVLTF. This rearrangement joins TRBV5-5 to TRBJ2-6; a possible D gene is TRBD1 (5 bases). V lost 0 bases and J lost 2, with 12 bases in between. CDR1 is SGHKS, CDR2 YYEKEE, per germline (reference sequence). The CDR3 consists of 17 residues.